The next 13 T cell receptor beta chains were all read from a single sample in a study of glioma-infiltrating T cells. The iRepertoire nested amplicon-rescue multiplex PCR amplified TCR alpha and beta CDR3s from RNA. TCRdb re-called the multiplex PCR reads with MiXCR, one entry per CDR3 protein. The sample yields about 180,000 distinct CDR3 sequences, approximately 40% seen once. The specimen was glioma tissue, nonneoplastic brain tissue, or PBMCs (not recorded which). Receptor source: a human donor with low-grade glioma or glioblastoma, undergoing nonglioma brain surgery, or in good health (not recorded which).

The chain links TRBV29-1 to TRBJ2-1; TRBD2 agrees at 12 bases. Losses at the gene ends were 6 bases for V and 7 bases for J; bases not matched to a gene: 4. The germline V gene encodes CDR1 SQVTM and CDR2 ANQGSEA. This CDR3 contains 13 residues. The CDR3 loop is CSVTTSGGNEQFF. The CDR3 bases are TGCAGCGTGACGACTAGCGGGGGTAATGAGCAGTTCTTC.

Turning to this clonotype: Germline is not matched at one junction end, which may reflect a read error. The chain recombines TRBV2 with TRBJ2-3; the D is unclear. Germline CDR1 reads SNHLY; CDR2 reads FYNNEI. This CDR3 is built from 16 residues. The CDR3 nucleotides read TGTGCCAGCACCGAGCTCCGTCCGGAAGTCACAGATACGAAGTATTTT. As protein: CASTELRPEVTDTKYF. Filled out from reference TRBV2 and TRBJ2-3, the complete variable domain reads EPEVTQTPSHQVTQMGQEVILRCVPISNHLYFYWYRQILGQKVEFLVSFYNNEISEKSEIFDDQFSVERPDGSNFTLKIRSTKLEDSAMYFCASTELRPEVTDTKYFGPGTRLTVL.

In regard to this clonotype: A much larger clonotype is one base distant, so this may be a read error. The CDR3 DNA follows: TGTGCCAGCGGTGGGACTAGCGGGAGTGGCACCGGGGAGCTGTTTTTT. As protein: CASGGTSGSGTGELFF. The chain combines TRBV6-5 with TRBJ2-2, with TRBD2 matching over 14 bases. Germline V gives CDR1 MNHEY, CDR2 SVGAGI. V was pared by 8 bases and J by 4 bases, with 6 bases of the junction left unmatched. This CDR3 is built from 16 residues.

This rearrangement joins TRBV19 to TRBJ2-7; D assignment may be TRBD1 or TRBD2 (5 bases each). The CDR3 has 14 amino acids. Trimming pared 8 bases from V and 7 bases from J, leaving 21 bases between. Germline V gene lookup returns CDR1 LNHDA and CDR2 SQIVND (reference sequence). In nucleotides, the CDR3 is TGTGCCAGTTATCCTACGGGGCCTGCCCGTGAGCAGTACTTC. This codes for CASYPTGPAREQYF.

As regards this clonotype: This is likely a read error, given that the CDR3 carries no conserved phenylalanine or tryptophan at its end. Because the CDR3's place on the DNA is in doubt, the DNA is left out and the CDR3 is given as listed by TCRdb. The chain joins TRBV4-2 to TRBJ2-1; the table's D call, TRBD1, was not checked against the DNA. 13 amino acids form the CDR3, both terminal residues included. Germline V gene lookup returns CDR1 LGHNA and CDR2 YNFKEQ. The CDR3 loop is CASSQDRGDRLFL.

The chain carries TRBV6-1 and TRBJ2-7; a weak D match, TRBD2 (5 bases). Germline lookup yields CDR1 MNHNS and CDR2 SASEGT. Between the trimmed V and J ends, which lost 10 bases and 2 bases, there was a span of 12 bases. The CDR3 is 12 residues long. CDR3 protein: CATQRAAYEQYF. The CDR3 DNA reads as TGTGCCACACAAAGAGCGGCCTACGAGCAGTACTTC.

This clonotype was seen once. A much more abundant neighbour one base away suggests this may be a read error. CDR3 sequence (DNA): TGTGTCAGCAGCGGCGTGAATAGCAATCAGCCCCAGCATTTT. This translates into CVSSGVNSNQPQHF. The chain employs TRBV2 and TRBJ1-5; no definite D call. The CDR3 runs 14 residues. Germline-derived CDR1 and CDR2 are SNHLY and FYNNEI.

The chain joins TRBV28 to TRBJ2-1, with a possible D match to TRBD2 (5 bases). V was pared by 6 bases and J by 5 bases, with 20 bases between. The CDR3 contains 16 residues. Germline V gene sequence: CDR1 MDHEN, CDR2 SYDVKM. CDR3 protein: CASRPAGKGNDNEQFF. For the CDR3, the DNA is TGTGCCAGCAGACCTGCCGGGAAAGGGAATGACAATGAGCAGTTCTTC.

The chain's CDR3 is CSASSPDQGQYF. The DNA of the CDR3 is TGCAGTGCTAGTTCCCCGGACCAAGGACAGTACTTC. This chain uses TRBV20-1 with TRBJ2-7; D unclear. Germline CDR1 and CDR2: DFQATT and SNEGSKA (reference sequence). The V gene lost 3 bases and the J gene lost 10 bases, with 16 bases spanning the gap. CDR3 size: 12 residues.

A word on this clonotype: A read error may explain this, as a much larger clone is one base away. This rearrangement joins TRBV27 to TRBJ2-3; TRBD1 might be the D (6 bases). V shed 3 bases and J shed 4 bases, with 20 bases lying between them. From germline, CDR1 is MNHEY and CDR2 SMNVEV (reference sequence). This CDR3 is built from 17 residues. The CDR3 DNA reads TGTGCCAGCAGTTTTTCCTCTAATCCGAACAGGGCAGATACGCAGTATTTT. This codes for CASSFSSNPNRADTQYF.

Of note for this clonotype: A much larger clone lies a single base off, so this may be a read error. This chain connects TRBV24-1 to TRBJ1-5; no firm D call. From germline, CDR1 is KGHDR and CDR2 SFDVKD. The CDR3 covers 14 residues. The CDR3 spells CATRHFLGNEPQHF. The CDR3 nucleotides are TGTGCCACAAGACATTTCCTCGGCAATGAGCCCCAGCATTTT.

Many counts were recorded for this clonotype. Here the CDR3 DNA reads TGTGCCAGCAGCGCGGGACTAGCGGGGATTATAGATACGCAGTATTTT. Translating it yields CASSAGLAGIIDTQYF. This chain links TRBV11-2 with TRBJ2-3, with 13 nucleotides matching TRBD2. Per the germline V gene, CDR1 is SGHAT and CDR2 is FQNNGV. Losses at the gene ends were 5 bases for V and 5 bases for J; bases not matched to a gene: 7. The CDR3 has 16 amino acids.

The chain recombines TRBV2 with TRBJ2-7; 12 bases map to TRBD2. CDR1 is SNHLY, CDR2 FYNNEI, per germline. V lost 6 bases and J lost 6; bases outside the gene matches: 6. The CDR3 loop spans 14 amino acids. The CDR3 DNA sequence: TGTGCCAGCAGGAGACTAGCGGGAGTCGGCGAGCAGTACTTC. Translated, it gives CASRRLAGVGEQYF.